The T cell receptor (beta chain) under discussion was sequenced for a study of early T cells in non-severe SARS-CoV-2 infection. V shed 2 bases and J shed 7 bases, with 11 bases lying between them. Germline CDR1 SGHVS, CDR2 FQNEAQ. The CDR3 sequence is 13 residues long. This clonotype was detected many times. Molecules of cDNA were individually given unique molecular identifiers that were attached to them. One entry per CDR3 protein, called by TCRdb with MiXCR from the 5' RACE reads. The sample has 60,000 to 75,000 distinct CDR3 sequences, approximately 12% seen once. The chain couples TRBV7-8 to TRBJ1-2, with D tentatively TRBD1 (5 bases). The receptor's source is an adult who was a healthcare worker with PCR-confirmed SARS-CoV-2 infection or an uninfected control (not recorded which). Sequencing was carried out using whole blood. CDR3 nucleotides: TGTGCCAGCAGCTTAAAGGGGTTAGGTGGCTACACCTTC. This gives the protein CASSLKGLGGYTF.